This T cell receptor beta chain was profiled in a study of cytomegalovirus exposure and HLA in healthy donors (dated by TCRdb to between 2016 and 2019). For the study in its entirety: An earlier analysis of roughly 500 of the donors reported roughly 300 Gb of sequence data and approximately 110 million unique TCR beta sequences from around 200 million T cells. HLA typing covered class I and class II loci at four-digit resolution. An earlier analysis of approximately 640 of the donors applied high-throughput TCR beta sequencing to assess whether each TCR beta V gene segment acted as functional or pseudogenic. Genome-wide SNP genotypes for about three fifths of the roughly 700 donors were used in a later genetic analysis, which treated that subset as a discovery cohort. The study profiled the T cell repertoires of some 610 subjects by immunosequencing and related them to cytomegalovirus serostatus. Several DR-DQ haplotypes were treated as single units for association and clustering because of strong linkage in the cohort. The study combined high-throughput TCR immunosequencing, statistical association of individual TCRs with disease status, and machine learning to predict cytomegalovirus infection status. Across 300 to 400 genotyped donors of the cohort, an average of 235,054 unique TCR beta nucleotide sequences per donor were sequenced, and 15% to 20% of those sequences were non-productive. Every repertoire in the discovery cohort had been generated on one and the same sequencing platform. To study patterns of TCR occurrence, a later analysis re-analyzed previously published TCR beta repertoires from 666 donors and added high-resolution HLA genotyping. Approximately 300 gigabases of sequencing data and 70 million to 100 million unique TCR sequences made up an early release that covered several hundred HLA-typed donors. Donor age, sex, ethnicity and CMV serostatus were collected together with the repertoire data. Of the 300 to 450 genotyped donors, around 81% fell in the genetic ancestry cluster associated with self-reported Caucasian donors. In addition to the first cohort of roughly 700 subjects, a separate validation cohort of 100 to 150 different subjects was used. The study aimed to test whether signatures of past pathogen exposure could be identified by cataloging public T cell receptors. In the later analysis, no new phenotypic data were used to find candidate immune exposures; instead, reliance was placed on TCR beta sequences and their occurrence across donors. Typing coverage varied by locus: roughly 629-640 donors for A, B, C, DRB1 and DQB1; roughly 510 for DQA1; over 600 for DPA1; roughly 470 for DPB1. Study-wide findings and limitations: In a later analysis, HLA-associated TCR beta chains were found to be more clonally expanded and to have lower generation probabilities than equally common non-associated chains. Because HLA typing was missing for some donors at each locus, association tests included only the typed subset. Linkage disequilibrium might explain the correlated functional status among segregating V segments, but an unknown experimental factor could not be excluded. The authors suggested that the approach could potentially be extended to other disease states and immunological phenotypes. A later analysis associated about 17,000 TCR beta sequences with specific HLA alleles at a false discovery rate of 0.05. In a later analysis, several top co-occurrence clusters were reported to appear linked to parvovirus B19, influenza, CMV and Epstein-Barr virus. Because counts were too low, more than 15 rarely observed V segments, including chromosome 9 orphons, were left out of the earlier analysis of 500 to 750 of the donors. The classifier was reported to diagnose cytomegalovirus status with high specificity and sensitivity in both the original and validation cohorts. A further reported finding was that TCR beta sequences accurately predicted the HLA-A and HLA-B alleles for most subjects in the first cohort. The presence/absence analyses assumed that sequencing depth was roughly uniform across donors, and that assumption may not be true. The study listed 150 to 200 TCR beta chains as associated with cytomegalovirus. A group of highly shared sequence variants was considered likely to be a technical artifact of the sequencing pipeline. When HLA alleles, especially DR and DQ, strongly co-occurred, attributing TCR associations to individual alleles was difficult. In a later analysis, the rate of TCR association differed among HLA loci, with DRB1 alleles having the most associated TCRs and HLA-C alleles having the fewest. A later analysis found that most CMV-associated TCR beta chains appeared HLA-restricted, with HLA associations seemingly driven largely by CMV exposure. In this cohort, only TCR beta chains were sequenced, and detectable features were limited by the absence of alpha or paired-chain data. A few of the identified cytomegalovirus-associated TCR beta chains were confirmed in vitro to be specific for cytomegalovirus antigens. Immune exposure information for the cohort was limited to CMV serostatus. In a later genetic analysis, fewer N-insertions in productive TCRs were reported among donors in an Asian-associated ancestry cluster than the approximately 710-donor mean. Most TCR sequences were observed very rarely across donors, whereas some public TCRs were present in many individuals. An earlier analysis of approximately 570 of the donors showed that most TCR beta V segments appeared in productive rearrangements either about 87% or about 30% of the time, which broadly matched IMGT annotations. In a later genetic analysis, a missense DCLRE1C variant was associated with V-gene and J-gene trimming of TCR beta chains, and the association was replicated in an independent cohort.

In total, 666 healthy bone marrow donors made up the cohort. At the time of sampling, every cohort member was nominally healthy, though immune exposures that went unrecorded were likely present. The donor tested CMV seronegative and was one of the 352 seronegative cohort members. Every donor gave a peripheral blood sample, and the peripheral blood mononuclear cells from that sample were used for TCR beta sequencing. Genomic DNA was extracted from the blood cell samples with the Qiagen DNeasy Blood Extraction Kit. Receptors were amplified or captured by the immunoSEQ multiplex PCR assay. For the multiplex PCR, a mixture combining 60 forward primers for TCR Vbeta segments and 13 reverse primers for TCR Jbeta segments was used. A multiplex PCR assay on genomic DNA amplified the CDR3 region of rearranged TCR beta genes. The amplified TCR beta libraries were sequenced on the Illumina HiSeq System as 87-base-pair reads. The authors' analysis ran thus. In a later analysis, around 80 million unique TCR beta chains were counted across the roughly 700 repertoires, and around 10 million of these chains were shared by at least two donors. Raw reads were error-corrected and collapsed into unique sequences with a nearest-neighbor algorithm that merged closely related sequences to remove PCR and sequencing errors. CDR3 sequences were aligned to IMGT reference sequences to assign V, D and J gene segments. For a sequence to be retained, at least a six-nucleotide match to both a V gene segment and a J gene segment was required. A rearrangement was called productive if the CDR3 had no stop codons and remained in frame with V and J, and every other rearrangement was called non-productive. Following IMGT convention, CDR3 was defined as the stretch from the second conserved V-encoded cysteine up to the conserved J-encoded phenylalanine. The earlier analysis of about 610 of the donors excluded any sequence lacking an unambiguous match to a single V gene segment. In an earlier analysis of some 590 of the donors, a V segment was called functional when productive rearrangements were above 56.7%, and segregating when the standard deviation between donors exceeded 5%. A statistical classification framework was built to diagnose cytomegalovirus status from the catalog of TCR beta chain sequences. A later analysis assigned V and J genes by comparing TCR nucleotide sequences with IMGT/GENE-DB human TR gene sequences. The TCRdist pipeline was used in a later analysis to assign CDR3 sequences and most-parsimonious VDJ recombination scenarios. In a later analysis, every TCR beta chain was defined by the combination of its CDR3 amino acid sequence and its V-gene family, and reads without a unique V-gene family were dropped. A later analysis removed 550 to 700 highly shared, low-generation-probability nucleotide sequences to deal with suspected cross-contamination and a sequencing artifact. For each public chain, a later analysis derived a clonal expansion index from normalized ranks of inferred template counts within each repertoire. In a later analysis, generation probabilities were computed with a VDJ recombination model fitted to out-of-frame rearrangements, and the resulting probabilities were checked against IGoR. Hypergeometric tests were used in a later analysis to score TCR-TCR, TCR-HLA and TCR-CMV co-occurrence, with a repertoire-size bias correction applied to the TCR pairs. In a later analysis, false discovery rates were estimated by permuting HLA or CMV assignments 20 times. In a later analysis, co-occurring TCRs were grouped with DBSCAN, and TCRdist sequence similarity was added when clustering was performed within HLA-allele-positive subsets. Co-occurrence clustering excluded repertoires with fewer than 30,000 or more than 120,000 public chains, plus five with anomalous nucleotide sharing. As stored in TCRdb, this immuneACCESS dataset retains in-frame rearrangements with V and J assigned. A fraction of the clones does not appear; measured against another copy, unresolved V genes explain less than half of the discrepancy, and the remainder lacks a known reason. V, J and clone size derive from that table, while D and trimming were established from the DNA sequence. This sample is represented by over 100,000 clones; 81% of them were singletons. Of the sample, about 2% is held by the ten largest clones.

Remarks on this clone: Its specific antigen is unknown. The input lacks base qualities; no much larger clone sits a single base away.

This clonotype was obtained from a woman aged 25 to 45 in good health and CMV-seronegative. The sequencing input was PBMCs.

The CDR3 protein: CASSGRSTGGLASGKVETQYF. The bases read TGTGCCAGCAGCGGAAGGTCGACAGGGGGCTTGGCTAGCGGTAAGGTGGAGACCCAGTACTTC. Recombination joined TRBV9 with TRBJ2-5; 10 of the junction bases match TRBD1. After removal of 3 bases from V and 5 bases from J, the junction retains 25 bases not matched to a gene. From its cysteine to its phenylalanine, the CDR3 spans 21 amino acids. Only the CDR3 portion is preserved as DNA: 63 bases, with reading frame beginning at the first base. The CDR1 and CDR2 encoded by the germline V gene are SGDLS and YYNGEE.